A selection of T cell receptor beta chains follows, all from one sample in a study of shared clonotypes between healthy human individuals. Profiled with immunoSEQ multiplex PCR; TCRdb holds only in-frame clones, not every one. The top ten hold 0.6% to 0.75% of the sample, which has under 1,100,000 clones, 75% to 85% seen once. The specimen sequenced was memory CD4+ T cells from PBMCs. The receptors were gathered from a man between 18 and 35 years old in good health. Some clones in this sample may be carry-over from other donors' samples. CDR3s include the opening cysteine and the closing phenylalanine or tryptophan.

V	J	CDR3
TRBV18	TRBJ1-4	CASSPRLGTANEKLFF
TRBV5-1	TRBJ2-6	CASSPGTAAGANVLTF
TRBV5-1	TRBJ1-1	CASSSPPSGENTEAFF
TRBV2	TRBJ1-2	CASSESQGAYGYTF
TRBV7-9	TRBJ1-2	CASSQYGGFANYGYTF
TRBV2	TRBJ1-1	CASSWIGQETEAFF
TRBV2	TRBJ2-2	CASNLAGGPGELFF
TRBV5-6	TRBJ2-1	CASSSGPHNEQFF
TRBV18	TRBJ2-1	CASSPGLDTYNEQFF
TRBV7-2	TRBJ2-1	CASSPQLAAYNEQFF
TRBV9	TRBJ2-1	CASSVLGTSGNEQFF
TRBV6-1	TRBJ2-5	CASSDSSLGTQYF
TRBV5-1	TRBJ1-2	CASSGATGADYGYTF
TRBV4-1	TRBJ2-6	CASSHSPPGANVLTF
TRBV29-1	TRBJ1-5	CSVVGELDQPQHF
TRBV5-1	TRBJ2-7	CASSLGLANDEQYF
TRBV18	TRBJ2-3	CASSPPSGGTDTQYF
TRBV7-2	.	CASSKEGQRYEQYF
TRBV27	TRBJ2-7	CASSLSVTESSYEQYF
TRBV19	TRBJ1-5	CASSITGTGDQPQHF
TRBV7-3	TRBJ2-1	CASSSGDSEQFF
TRBV28	TRBJ2-7	CASSRSVPPTYEQYF
TRBV5-1	TRBJ2-5	CASSYIAGGPGETQYF
TRBV6-5	TRBJ2-3	CASSFRDRGLDTQYF
TRBV4-1	TRBJ2-2	CASSQDRNSNTGELFF
TRBV6-5	TRBJ1-2	CATRREAYGYTF
TRBV9	TRBJ1-1	CASSVGGQGHSEAFF
TRBV5-1	TRBJ2-7	CASSARLAGGRTYEQYF
TRBV9	TRBJ2-5	CASSTGLAGGSGTQYF
TRBV14	TRBJ2-2	CASSPRITGELFF
TRBV10-3	TRBJ1-1	CAIRDRETEAFF
TRBV25-1	TRBJ2-3	CASRTSTDTQYF
TRBV21-1	TRBJ2-2	CASSKGTLNTGELFF
TRBV29-1	TRBJ2-7	CSVCTDSSYEQYF
TRBV19	TRBJ1-5	CASSIRTGYSNQPQHF
TRBV7-9	TRBJ2-3	CASTSSLLPTDTQYF
TRBV7-9	TRBJ2-1	CASSLPGSAGGEQFF
TRBV6-4	.	CASSDRGEQYF
TRBV6-6	TRBJ2-7	CASRQGQAPSYEQYF
TRBV5-1	TRBJ1-1	CASSSPPSQGTEAFF
TRBV11-2	TRBJ1-4	CASSRTGRAEKLFF
TRBV2	TRBJ2-5	CASSGTGEETQYF
TRBV27	TRBJ2-5	CASSPRDRDQETQYF